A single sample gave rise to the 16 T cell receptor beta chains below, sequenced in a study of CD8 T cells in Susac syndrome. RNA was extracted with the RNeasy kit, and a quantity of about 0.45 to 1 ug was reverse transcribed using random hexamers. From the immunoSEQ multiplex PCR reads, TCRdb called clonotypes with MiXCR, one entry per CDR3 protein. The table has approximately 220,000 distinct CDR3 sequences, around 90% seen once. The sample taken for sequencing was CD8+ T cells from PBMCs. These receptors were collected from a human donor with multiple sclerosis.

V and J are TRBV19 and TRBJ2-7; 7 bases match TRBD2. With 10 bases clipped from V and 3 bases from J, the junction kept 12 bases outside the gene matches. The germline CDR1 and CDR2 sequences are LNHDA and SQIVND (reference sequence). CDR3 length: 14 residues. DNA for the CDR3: TGTGCCACTAAACCGCGGGGGACGTTCTACGAGCAGTACTTC. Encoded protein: CATKPRGTFYEQYF. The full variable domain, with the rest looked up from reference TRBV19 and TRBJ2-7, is DGGITQSPKYLFRKEGQNVTLSCEQNLNHDAMYWYRQDPGQGLRLIYYSQIVNDFQKGDIAEGYSVSREKKESFPLTVTSAQKNPTAFYLCATKPRGTFYEQYFGPGTRLTVT.

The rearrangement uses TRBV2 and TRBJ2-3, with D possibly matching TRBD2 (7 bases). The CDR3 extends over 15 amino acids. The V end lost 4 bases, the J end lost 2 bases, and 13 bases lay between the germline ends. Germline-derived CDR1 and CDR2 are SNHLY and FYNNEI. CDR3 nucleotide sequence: TGTGCCAGCAGTGTGGCGGGGGCGACCACAGATACGCAGTATTTT. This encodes CASSVAGATTDTQYF.

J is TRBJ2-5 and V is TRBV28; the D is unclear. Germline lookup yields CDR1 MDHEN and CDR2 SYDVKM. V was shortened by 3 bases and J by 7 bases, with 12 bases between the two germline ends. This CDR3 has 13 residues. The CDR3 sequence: CASSFGLDRTQYF. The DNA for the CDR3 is TGTGCCAGCAGTTTCGGGCTAGATCGGACCCAGTACTTC.

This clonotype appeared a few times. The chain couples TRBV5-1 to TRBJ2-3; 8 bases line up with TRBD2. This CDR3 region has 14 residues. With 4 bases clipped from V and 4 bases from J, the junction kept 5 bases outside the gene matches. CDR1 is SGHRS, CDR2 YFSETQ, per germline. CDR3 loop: CASSRSGGADTQYF. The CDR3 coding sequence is TGCGCCAGCAGCCGATCGGGGGGGGCAGATACGCAGTATTTT.

DNA for the CDR3: TGTGCCAGCAGCCAAGTACCGGGAAACTACACCTTC. Translating it yields CASSQVPGNYTF. The J gene is TRBJ1-2, the V gene TRBV3-1, with D unresolved. Trimming took 1 base from V and 10 from J, leaving 10 bases between them. Germline CDR1 LGHDT, CDR2 YNNKEL (reference sequence). The CDR3 covers 12 residues.

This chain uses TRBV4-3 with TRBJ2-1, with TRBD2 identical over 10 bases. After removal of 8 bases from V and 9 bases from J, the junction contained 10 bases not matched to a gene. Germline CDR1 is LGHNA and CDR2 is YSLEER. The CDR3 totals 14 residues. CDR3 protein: CASSTGTSESEQFF. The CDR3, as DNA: TGCGCCAGCTCGACCGGGACTAGCGAATCTGAGCAGTTCTTC.

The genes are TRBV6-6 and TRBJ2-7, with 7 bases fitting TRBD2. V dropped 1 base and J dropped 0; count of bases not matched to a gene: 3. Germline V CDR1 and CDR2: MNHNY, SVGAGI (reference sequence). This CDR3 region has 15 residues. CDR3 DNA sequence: TGTGCCAGCAGTTACTTACCTAGCGGCTCCTACGAGCAGTACTTC. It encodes CASSYLPSGSYEQYF.

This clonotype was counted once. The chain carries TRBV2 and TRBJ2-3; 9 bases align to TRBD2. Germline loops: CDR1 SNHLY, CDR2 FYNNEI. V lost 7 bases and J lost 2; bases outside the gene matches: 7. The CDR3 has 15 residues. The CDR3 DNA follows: TGTGCCAGCAACACCGCGGGAGGGGTCACAGATACGCAGTATTTT. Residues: CASNTAGGVTDTQYF.

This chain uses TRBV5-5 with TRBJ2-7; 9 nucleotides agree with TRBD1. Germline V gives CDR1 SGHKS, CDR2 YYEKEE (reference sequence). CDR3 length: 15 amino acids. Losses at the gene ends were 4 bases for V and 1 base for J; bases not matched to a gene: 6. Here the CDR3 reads CASSPGQGLSYEQYF. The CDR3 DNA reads TGTGCCAGCAGCCCGGGACAGGGACTATCCTACGAGCAGTACTTC.

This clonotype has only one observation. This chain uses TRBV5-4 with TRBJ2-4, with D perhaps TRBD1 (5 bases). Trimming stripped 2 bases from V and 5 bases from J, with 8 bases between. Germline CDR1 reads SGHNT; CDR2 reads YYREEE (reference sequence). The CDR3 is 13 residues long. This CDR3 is CASSLIRENIQYF. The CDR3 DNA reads TGTGCCAGCAGCTTAATCAGGGAAAACATTCAGTACTTC.

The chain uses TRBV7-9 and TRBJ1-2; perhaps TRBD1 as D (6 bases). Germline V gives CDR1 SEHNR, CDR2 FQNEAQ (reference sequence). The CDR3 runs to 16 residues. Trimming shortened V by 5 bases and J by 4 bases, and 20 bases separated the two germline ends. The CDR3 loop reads CASSHVIQGVGYGYTF. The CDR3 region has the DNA TGTGCCAGCAGCCACGTTATACAGGGCGTCGGCTATGGCTACACCTTC.

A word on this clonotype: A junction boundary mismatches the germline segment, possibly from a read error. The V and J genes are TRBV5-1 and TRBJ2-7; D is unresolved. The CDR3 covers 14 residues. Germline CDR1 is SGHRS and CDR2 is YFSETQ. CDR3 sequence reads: CASSWRQAFYAQYF. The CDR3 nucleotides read TGCGCCAGCAGCTGGCGCCAAGCCTTCTACGCGCAGTACTTC.

CDR3 sequence: CASSPTLAGGVEQFF. DNA for the CDR3: TGTGCCAGCAGTCCTACACTAGCGGGGGGTGTTGAGCAGTTCTTC. The chain uses TRBV7-6 and TRBJ2-1; 12 nucleotides line up with TRBD2. This CDR3 contains 15 residues. Germline-derived CDR1 and CDR2 are SGHVS and FNYEAQ. V lost 6 bases to trimming and J lost 9 bases; unmatched junction nucleotides: 9. Full variable domain (missing parts from reference TRBV7-6 and TRBJ2-1): GAGVSQSPRYKVTKRGQDVALRCDPISGHVSLYWYRQALGQGPEFLTYFNYEAQQDKSGLPNDRFSAERPEGSISTLTIQRTEQRDSAMYRCASSPTLAGGVEQFFGPGTRLTVL.

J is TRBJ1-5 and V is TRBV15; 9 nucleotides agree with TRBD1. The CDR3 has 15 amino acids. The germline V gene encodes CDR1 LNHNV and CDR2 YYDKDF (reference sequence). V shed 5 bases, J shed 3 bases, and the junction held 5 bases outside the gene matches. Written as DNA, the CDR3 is TGTGCCACCAGCGAAGGACAGGGGATCAATCAGCCCCAGCATTTT. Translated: CATSEGQGINQPQHF.

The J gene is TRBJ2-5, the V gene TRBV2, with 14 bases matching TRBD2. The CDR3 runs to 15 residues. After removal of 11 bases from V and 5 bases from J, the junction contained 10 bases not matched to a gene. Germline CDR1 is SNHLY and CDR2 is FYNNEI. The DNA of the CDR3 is TGTGCCGGTTTGACCGGGACTAGCGGGAGTGAGACCCAGTACTTC. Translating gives CAGLTGTSGSETQYF.

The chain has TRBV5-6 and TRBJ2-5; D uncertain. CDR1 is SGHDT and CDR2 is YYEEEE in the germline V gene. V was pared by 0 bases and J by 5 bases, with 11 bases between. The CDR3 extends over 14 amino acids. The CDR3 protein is CASSLDGPRETQYF. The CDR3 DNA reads TGTGCCAGCAGCTTGGACGGCCCCCGGGAGACCCAGTACTTC.